This note documents a single T cell receptor beta chain sequence. Unsorted PBMC samples were amplified in replicate PCRs containing around 300 ng DNA, about 30,000 T cell genomes. Measured with immunoSEQ multiplex PCR; TCRdb has only the in-frame clones, and not every one. There are about 500,000 clones in the sample; roughly four fifths occur only once, and 12% lies in the top ten. CDR1 and CDR2 from the germline V gene are LNHDA and SQIVND (reference sequence). V gave up 6 bases and J gave up 5 bases; unmatched junction bases: 8. This CDR3 has 15 residues. These data originate in a study of shared clonotypes between healthy human individuals.

The chain is built from TRBV19 and TRBJ1-4, with TRBD1 matching over 8 bases. The TCR originated in a woman aged 40 to 55 in good health. Some clones in this sample may be carry-over from other donors' samples. Sequenced sample: PBMCs. DNA of the CDR3: TGTGCCAGTAGCACCCTCGGGACAGGAAATGAAAAACTGTTTTTT. Protein product: CASSTLGTGNEKLFF.